Listed here is a single TCR beta chain. The clone's antigen remains unknown. No base-level quality is on record; no much larger clone is a single base apart. This record belongs to a study of T cells after yellow fever vaccination (dated by TCRdb to between 2018 and 2020). Regarding the research as a whole: The SMART-Seq v4 Ultra Low Input RNA kit was used to prepare libraries from fractions with low cell numbers. Two healthy male donors made up the cohort, one aged 18 to 29 years and the other aged 30 to 40 years. Bulk TCR alpha and beta repertoires were sequenced longitudinally to track T-cell clones before and after primary and booster YFV17D yellow fever vaccination. Blood samples were taken at several timepoints before and after primary and secondary immunization, and bulk PBMC replicates and cell subsets were isolated.

The treatment or condition label, read with the paper, signifies: live attenuated yellow fever vaccine strain. Two biological replicates of bulk PBMCs were collected at each blood-draw timepoint. PBMCs were isolated from peripheral blood using a standard Ficoll-Paque protocol. RNA was extracted with TriZol from bulk PBMCs, CD4 and CD8 fractions, and dextramer-positive and dextramer-negative fractions. TCR cDNA was made using 5'RACE template switching, a step that added a universal primer site and unique molecular identifiers. cDNA synthesis was primed from both the TCR alpha and TCR beta constant segments. Library amplification used two PCR steps, and the second PCR step added sample barcodes and sequencing adapters. Sequencing of libraries was done on Illumina HiSeq 2500 (2x100 bp) or NovaSeq (2x150 bp). The study's own analysis went as follows. MIGEC handled demultiplexing of reads and collapsing into UMI consensus sequences, while MiXCR performed V(D)J alignment. Using edgeR on replicate PBMC samples, clonotypes were called vaccine-responding if FDR was below 0.01 and the log2 fold change was above 5 up to day 15. CD4 or CD8 identity was assigned to each bulk clonotype according to whether the clonotype was present at higher abundance in the sequenced CD4 repertoire or the sequenced CD8 repertoire. TCRdb itself trimmed the public reads at Q25 with fastp, ran MiXCR and retained productive beta chains. Every CDR3 protein is listed once, alongside the most common genes and DNA of its rows. The V and J calls come from TCRdb's annotation, not from the publication. The sample table shows some 670,000 distinct CDR3 sequences, and around an eighth are seen once. More than 13% of the sample rests with the top ten.

Broad study findings and their caveats: Because abundant contaminating clonotypes from the bulk population could be contained in FACS-sorted repertoires, computational filtering was required. A small fraction of clonotypes showed up in both the CD4 and CD8 compartments, probably as a result of convergent recombination. After the booster, most clones that had expanded after primary vaccination were detected again (roughly 95% of CD4 and more than 85% of CD8), suggesting broad maintenance of memory. Compared with the primary T-cell response, the secondary T-cell response was faster but weaker, reaching its peak on day 5 rather than on day 15. Because the study included only a couple of donors, the extent to which the findings can be generalized is limited.

The sequence was collected from a man aged 25 to 40 who received the YFV17D yellow fever vaccine. Sequenced material: PBMCs, taken on the day of the yellow fever booster vaccination.

Read as DNA, the sequence is TGTGCCAGCAGCGACGGACGGGTTAGCGAGAACACCGGGGAGCTGTTTTTT. This yields the protein CASSDGRVSENTGELFF. In this chain, TRBV5-4 is recombined with TRBJ2-2; a tentative D match to TRBD2 spans 5 bases. The CDR3 holds 17 amino acids from the cysteine to the phenylalanine. Only the CDR3 DNA stays, 51 bases, in frame from base 1. V sheds 4 bases and J sheds 1 base, leaving 17 bases between their ends. CDR1 and CDR2, per the germline V gene (reference sequence), are SGHNT and YYREEE.